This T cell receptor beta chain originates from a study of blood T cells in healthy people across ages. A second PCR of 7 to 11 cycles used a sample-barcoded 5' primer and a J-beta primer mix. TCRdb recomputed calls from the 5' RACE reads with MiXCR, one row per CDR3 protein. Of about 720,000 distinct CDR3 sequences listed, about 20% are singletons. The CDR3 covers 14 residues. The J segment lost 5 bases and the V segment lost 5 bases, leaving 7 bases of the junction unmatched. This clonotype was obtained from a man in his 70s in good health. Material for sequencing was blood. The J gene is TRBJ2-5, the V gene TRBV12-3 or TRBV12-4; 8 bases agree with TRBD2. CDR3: CASSKRGMVETQYF. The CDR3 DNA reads TGTGCCAGCAGTAAGCGGGGGATGGTGGAGACCCAGTACTTC.